This T cell receptor (beta chain) was profiled in a study of shared clonotypes between healthy human individuals. The CDR3 spans 14 residues. Germline CDR1 and CDR2: MNHEY and SVGAGI. The V end was cut by 6 bases, the J end by 1 base, with 12 bases between. The repertoire was sequenced with immunoSEQ multiplex PCR; TCRdb's copy has only in-frame clones and lacks some. Of about 490,000 clones listed, 81% are singletons. Those who donated, Caucasian adults without exception, all lived in Nashville, Tennessee. The TCR originated in a woman in her 40s in good health. Some clones in this sample may be carry-over from other donors' samples. V is TRBV6-5 and J is TRBJ2-5; weak D call: TRBD2 (5 bases). Input material: PBMCs. CDR3 DNA sequence: TGTGCCAGCAGCCCTGACTACCTCCAAGAGACCCAGTACTTC. Translated: CASSPDYLQETQYF.